The 30 T cell receptor beta chains given below trace back to one sample, sequenced in a study of tissue T cells after allogeneic stem cell transplantation. Profiling relied on immunoSEQ multiplex PCR, and the TCRdb table lists in-frame clones only, not all of them. The sample records around 7,500 clones, approximately 46% being singletons. The time point is: mouse harvest day 7 after allogeneic transplant. Each mouse received 10^7 T-cell-depleted marrow cells plus 10^6 splenic CD5+ T cells by tail vein. The sequenced sample was gut tissue. The receptors derive from a female BALB/c mouse given C57BL/6 T cells with graft-versus-host disease after an allogeneic hematopoietic cell transplant.

On this clone: Gene labels here are mouse ones. The CDR3 goes on 1 residue after the read ends, and that part is filled in from the germline J gene. The rearrangement links TRBV26 to TRBJ1-1, with 7 bases matching TRBD1. V trimming: 3 bases; J trimming: 4 bases; junction bases outside the gene matches: 2. CDR1 and CDR2 from the germline V gene are KGHPV and FQNQEV (reference sequence). This CDR3 has 13 amino acids. The covered CDR3 bases are TGTGCCAGCAGTCTAGAGGGGGCCACAGAAGTCTTC. It encodes CASSLEGATEVF. The whole CDR3 protein reads CASSLEGATEVFF. The variable domain in full, completed from reference TRBV26 and TRBJ1-1, reads NSKVIQTPRYLVKGQGQKAKMRCIPEKGHPVVFWYQQNKNNEFKFLINFQNQEVLQQIDMTEKRFSAECPSNSPCSLEIQSSEAGDSALYLCASSLEGATEVFFGKGTRLTVV.

As concerns this clone: Here the gene names and germline are mouse. The read finishes 1 residue shy of the CDR3 end, and the germline J gene is used to complete it. The rearrangement links TRBV14 to TRBJ2-7; TRBD2 might be the D (6 bases). The ends were cut back, 2 bases at V and 1 base at J, with 7 bases in the middle. CDR3 length: 13 amino acids. CDR1 and CDR2 (germline): SGHDT, FRDEAV. CDR3: CASSFDWSYEQYF. CDR3 DNA (partial): TGTGCCAGCAGTTTTGACTGGTCCTATGAACAGTAC.

Points on this clone: The genes and germline here are from mouse. The missing CDR3 end, 1 residue past where the read stops, is filled in from the germline J gene. The rearrangement joins TRBV26 to TRBJ2-2, with D possibly matching TRBD2 (7 bases). The CDR3 totals 14 residues. The V and J ends lost 0 bases and 7 bases respectively, with 9 bases between them. CDR1 and CDR2 from the germline V gene are KGHPV and FQNQEV (reference sequence). The CDR3 is CASSLSGGLGQLYF. CDR3 bases read: TGTGCCAGCAGTCTGTCAGGGGGGCTCGGGCAGCTCTAC.

Notes on this clone: The junction does not match germline at one end; this may be a read error. Any gene name here is a mouse gene name. The sequenced fragment ends 1 residue before the CDR3 boundary, so the rest is inferred from the germline J gene. This chain connects TRBV13-1 to TRBJ1-3; 10 bases map to TRBD1. From germline, CDR1 is NSHNY and CDR2 SYGAGN. The CDR3 spans 16 residues. CDR3 DNA, as far as it was read: TGTGCCAGCGGTGATGGACAGGGGGATTCTGGAAATACGCTCTAT. It encodes CASGDGQGDSGNTLY. The CDR3 in its entirety is CASGDGQGDSGNTLYF.

As concerns this clone: Gene names refer to mouse genes. From the germline J gene comes the end of the CDR3, since the read stops 1 residue before it. The chain carries TRBV13-2 and TRBJ2-5; D is undetermined. In germline, CDR1 is NNHNN, CDR2 SYGAGS (reference sequence). V was clipped by 2 bases and J by 4 bases, with 5 bases between them. This CDR3 has 12 amino acids. The CDR3 sequence is CASGERKDTQYF. Partial CDR3 DNA: TGTGCCAGCGGTGAACGGAAAGACACCCAGTAC.

Turning to this clone: Genes here carry mouse names. The read terminates 1 residue before the CDR3 end, so the remaining end is supplied by the germline J gene. The V gene is TRBV26, the J gene TRBJ1-1; D ambiguous. The CDR3 runs to 14 residues. Germline V gene lookup returns CDR1 KGHPV and CDR2 FQNQEV (reference sequence). V lost 2 bases, J lost 0 bases, and 7 bases lay in between. Partial CDR3 DNA: TGTGCCAGCAGTCTGGGCAAAGCAAACACAGAAGTCTTC. Its protein product is CASSLGKANTEVF. The entire CDR3 reads CASSLGKANTEVFF.

Turning to this clone: The genes are named according to mouse. Read sequence stops 1 residue before the CDR3 end, and the germline J gene provides the missing end. The chain carries TRBV12-1 and TRBJ2-4; 11 nucleotides match TRBD2. CDR1 is SGHSN, CDR2 HYEKVE, per germline. The CDR3 runs 16 residues. The V and J ends lost 4 bases and 0 bases, in that order; junction bases with no gene match: 5. Here the CDR3 reads CASSLGLGASQNTLYF. CDR3 DNA (partial): TGTGCCAGCTCCCTGGGACTGGGGGCTAGTCAAAACACCTTGTAC.

This clone was detected only a few times. Genes and germline are mouse. Read coverage stops 1 residue before the CDR3 terminus; the germline J gene supplies the remainder. V gene TRBV23 combines with J gene TRBJ1-2. Germline-derived CDR1 and CDR2 are KGHTA and FQNQQP. There are 14 residues in the CDR3. The DNA read from the CDR3 is TGCTCCAGCAGTCAATCGGCGGGAAACTCCGACTACACC. Translation gives CSSSQSAGNSDYT. The whole CDR3 protein is CSSSQSAGNSDYTF. The variable domain in full, with the rest retrieved from reference TRBV23 and TRBJ1-2, is DAAVTQKPRYLIKMKGQEAEMKCIPEKGHTAVFWYQQKQSKELKFLIYFQNQQPLDQIDMVKERFSAVCPSSSLCSLGIRTCEAEDSALYLCSSSQSAGNSDYTFGSGTRLLVI.

In the case of this clone: Gene names are mouse gene names. The read gets to within 1 residue of the CDR3 end, and the germline J gene fills in the rest. The J gene is TRBJ2-4, the V gene TRBV3; no definite D call. This CDR3 contains 14 residues. V was cut by 5 bases and J by 0 bases, with 9 bases left in between. Germline assignment: CDR1 SNHLY and CDR2 FYNGKV (reference sequence). Incomplete CDR3 DNA: TGTGCCAGCAGCCAAACAACTAGTCAAAACACCTTGTAC. Encoded protein: CASSQTTSQNTLY. The full-length CDR3 reads as CASSQTTSQNTLYF.

A remark on this clone: The gene names given are mouse names. The read ends 1 residue shy of where the CDR3 ends; the end is completed using the germline J gene. The rearrangement uses TRBV20 and TRBJ1-2, with unresolved D. Germline V gives CDR1 GFQATS, CDR2 STVNSAI. The CDR3 loop spans 12 amino acids. Trimming removed 3 bases at V and 0 bases at J, with 5 bases between. Here the CDR3 reads CGARQTNSDYTF. CDR3 bases read: TGTGGTGCTAGACAGACAAACTCCGACTACACC.

Of note for this clone: Gene names and germline refer to mouse. Coverage ceases 1 residue before the CDR3 finishes, and the germline J gene fills in the end. The chain carries TRBV26 and TRBJ2-2; a possible D gene is TRBD1 (5 bases). Per germline, CDR1 KGHPV and CDR2 FQNQEV (reference sequence). The CDR3 contains 14 residues. V lost 6 bases and J lost 0, with 8 bases in between. The part of the CDR3 DNA that was read is TGTGCCAGCAGCAGACAGACAAACACCGGGCAGCTCTAC. This gives the protein CASSRQTNTGQLY. The entire CDR3 protein is CASSRQTNTGQLYF.

The table lists this clone with a few counts. Genes here carry mouse names. The read is 1 residue too short to cover the CDR3 end, so that end is filled in from the germline J gene. The chain has TRBV26 and TRBJ1-6; 7 bases are a match to TRBD1. TRBJ1-6 is an ORF; its function is uncertain. The V segment lost 6 bases and the J segment 8 bases; nucleotides outside the gene matches: 7. Germline loops: CDR1 KGHPV, CDR2 FQNQEV (reference sequence). This CDR3 has 14 residues. CDR3 DNA, as far as it was read: TGTGCCAGCAGCCACAGGGGAGGGGATTCGCCCCTCTAC. This codes for CASSHRGGDSPLY. The complete CDR3 reads CASSHRGGDSPLYF.

Worth noting for this clone: Gene names follow the mouse nomenclature. Coverage ceases 1 residue before the CDR3 finishes, and the germline J gene fills in the end. The rearrangement links TRBV3 to TRBJ1-1, with 7 bases aligning to TRBD1. Germline trimming cut 2 bases from V and 0 bases from J; bases unmatched to any gene: 3. Germline CDR1 SNHLY, CDR2 FYNGKV (reference sequence). This CDR3 is 15 amino acids long. The DNA read from the CDR3 is TGTGCCAGCAGCTTACTCGGGACAGCAAACACAGAAGTCTTC. It yields the protein CASSLLGTANTEVF. The full CDR3 protein reads CASSLLGTANTEVFF.

In its sample, this clone was seen a few times. Any gene name here is a mouse gene name. The read finishes 1 residue shy of the CDR3 end, and the germline J gene is used to complete it. The gene calls are TRBV26 and TRBJ1-1; 8 bases are shared with TRBD1. This CDR3 is built from 13 residues. V was clipped by 6 bases and J by 1 base; unmatched bases: 1. Germline-derived CDR1 and CDR2 are KGHPV and FQNQEV (reference sequence). CDR3 bases read: TGTGCCAGCAGCAGGGGGCTAAACACAGAAGTCTTC. As protein: CASSRGLNTEVF. The CDR3 in full is CASSRGLNTEVFF.

Comments on this clone: The listed genes are named as in mouse. The sequenced fragment ends 1 residue before the CDR3 boundary, so the rest is inferred from the germline J gene. The chain joins TRBV2 to TRBJ2-4; unclear D gene. Germline CDR1 LGHNA, CDR2 YSYQKL. This CDR3 region has 16 residues. The V end lost 5 bases, the J end lost 0 bases, and 15 bases lay between the germline ends. The CDR3 spells CASSSLHGGSQNTLYF. CDR3 DNA, as far as it was read: TGTGCCAGCAGCTCACTACACGGCGGGAGTCAAAACACCTTGTAC.

Only a few counts were recorded for this clone. All gene names here are mouse names. Coverage ceases 1 residue before the CDR3 finishes, and the germline J gene fills in the end. J is TRBJ1-3 and V is TRBV2, with D hard to call. The V end lost 0 bases, the J end lost 0 bases, and 9 bases lay between the germline ends. Germline V gene sequence: CDR1 LGHNA, CDR2 YSYQKL. This CDR3 comprises 16 residues. CDR3 DNA (partial): TGTGCCAGCAGCCAAGATGAGTGGGATTCTGGAAATACGCTCTAT. Encoded protein: CASSQDEWDSGNTLY. The complete CDR3 reads CASSQDEWDSGNTLYF.

With regard to this clone: Gene names are the mouse ones. The read terminates 1 residue before the CDR3 end, so the remaining end is supplied by the germline J gene. The chain carries TRBV31 and TRBJ2-1; tentative D call: TRBD1 (5 bases). Trimming took 3 bases from V and 3 from J, leaving 9 bases between them. This CDR3 has 13 amino acids. Per the germline V gene, CDR1 is GKSSPN and CDR2 is SITVG. CDR3 DNA, as far as it was read: TGTGCCTGGAGACAGGTTATCTATGCTGAGCAGTTC. The encoded protein is CAWRQVIYAEQF. The whole CDR3 sequence is CAWRQVIYAEQFF.

This clone was picked up a small number of times. The genes and germline here are from mouse. The read falls 1 residue short of the CDR3 end, and the missing part is taken from the germline J gene. The genes are TRBV26 and TRBJ1-3; maybe TRBD1 (6 bases). Germline loops: CDR1 KGHPV, CDR2 FQNQEV (reference sequence). The CDR3 is made up of 14 amino acids. The germline V and J ends were trimmed by 3 bases and 2 bases, with 8 bases remaining between them. The sequenced CDR3 bases are TGTGCCAGCAGTCTAGAGGGGGCTGGAAATACGCTCTAT. Translation: CASSLEGAGNTLY. The CDR3 as a whole reads CASSLEGAGNTLYF.

Concerning this clone itself: Germline and genes here are mouse. Read coverage stops 1 residue before the CDR3 terminus; the germline J gene supplies the remainder. The chain uses TRBV23 and TRBJ2-5; the D call of TRBD2 is as the table states it, not checked on the DNA. Germline V gene sequence: CDR1 KGHTA, CDR2 FQNQQP. CDR3 length: 15 residues. Partial CDR3 DNA: TGCTCCAGCAGTCAATCGAGGGGGGGGCGAGACACCCAGTAC. Its protein product is CSSSQSRGGRDTQY. The full CDR3 protein reads CSSSQSRGGRDTQYF.

Only a few counts were recorded for this clone. Genes and germline come from the mouse. The read comes to an end 1 residue before the CDR3 does, leaving the germline J gene to fill in the end. The V gene is TRBV14, the J gene TRBJ2-5; D may match TRBD1 or TRBD2 (6 bases each). CDR3 length: 14 residues. V lost 2 bases to trimming and J lost 2 bases, with 9 bases between them. Germline lookup yields CDR1 SGHDT and CDR2 FRDEAV. CDR3 residues: CASSLGGFQDTQYF. The DNA read from the CDR3 is TGTGCCAGCAGTTTAGGGGGGTTCCAAGACACCCAGTAC. Based on the CDR3 plus reference TRBV14 and TRBJ2-5, the full variable domain is EAGVTQSPRYAVLQEGQAVSFWCDPISGHDTLYWYQQPRDQGPQLLVYFRDEAVIDNSQLPSDRFSAVRPKGTNSTLKIQSAKQGDTATYLCASSLGGFQDTQYFGPGTRLLVL.

This clone came up a few times. Gene names follow the mouse nomenclature. The read terminates 1 residue ahead of where the CDR3 ends, so the germline J gene completes it. Other DNA sequences in this sample translate to the same CDR3. V and J are TRBV14 and TRBJ2-5; tentatively, D is TRBD1 (5 bases). The CDR3 has 13 residues. V was pared by 1 base and J by 5 bases, with 8 bases between. Germline V lookup: CDR1 SGHDT, CDR2 FRDEAV. This CDR3 is CASSFTGRDTQYF. The sequenced CDR3 bases are TGTGCCAGCAGTTTCACAGGAAGAGACACCCAGTAC.

Remarks on this clone: The listed genes are named as in mouse. The DNA ends 1 residue before the CDR3 does, and the rest of the CDR3 is filled in from the germline J gene. The chain is built from TRBV3 and TRBJ2-7, with 8 positions matching TRBD2. Germline assignment: CDR1 SNHLY and CDR2 FYNGKV (reference sequence). The V gene end was trimmed by 5 bases and the J gene end by 0 bases; junction bases not matched to a gene: 3. CDR3 size: 14 residues. CDR3 sequence reads: CASSPGLASYEQYF. CDR3 bases read: TGTGCCAGCAGCCCGGGACTGGCCTCCTATGAACAGTAC. The full variable domain, its missing parts supplied by reference TRBV3 and TRBJ2-7, is GPKVLQIPSHQIIDMGQMVTLNCDPVSNHLYFYWYKQILGQQMEFLVNFYNGKVMEKSKLFKDQFSVERPDGSYFTLKIQPTALEDSAVYFCASSPGLASYEQYFGPGTRLTVL.

This clone showed up just once. All gene names here are mouse names. Read data end 1 residue before the CDR3 end; the end is taken from the germline J gene. The rearrangement uses TRBV3 and TRBJ2-4; 8 nucleotides line up with TRBD1. Germline V gene sequence: CDR1 SNHLY, CDR2 FYNGKV (reference sequence). The trim removed 4 bases at V and 4 bases at J, leaving 1 base unmatched. CDR3 length: 13 amino acids. The DNA read from the CDR3 is TGTGCCAGCAGCTCGGGACAGGAAAACACCTTGTAC. Encoded protein: CASSSGQENTLY. The whole CDR3 protein is CASSSGQENTLYF.

As for this clone: Mouse gene names apply. The read ends 1 residue before the CDR3 terminus; that terminus is restored from the germline J gene. The J gene is TRBJ1-4, the V gene TRBV13-2; 9 bases line up with TRBD1. The CDR3 covers 14 residues. The V segment lost 3 bases and the J segment 3 bases; nucleotides outside the gene matches: 0. Germline CDR1 and CDR2: NNHNN and SYGAGS (reference sequence). CDR3 bases read: TGTGCCAGCGGTGGGACAGGGGCCAACGAAAGATTATTT. Translating gives CASGGTGANERLF. The full CDR3 is CASGGTGANERLFF.

This clone rates as medium-sized (0.01 to 0.1%). Gene names and germline refer to mouse. CDR3 sequence: CASSSRLGGLYEQYF. CDR3 DNA (partial): TGTGCCAGCAGCTCCCGACTGGGGGGGCTATATGAACAGTAC. The chain recombines TRBV4 with TRBJ2-7; 12 bases line up with TRBD2. The CDR3 goes on 1 residue after the read ends, and that part is filled in from the germline J gene. This CDR3 is built from 15 residues. V lost 4 bases, J lost 4 bases, and 5 bases stayed unmatched. The germline CDR1 and CDR2 sequences are LGHDT and YNNKQL (reference sequence).

As for this clone: The gene symbols are mouse symbols. This chain's CDR3 is CASSRQANTEVFF. The DNA read from the CDR3 is TGTGCCAGCAGTCGACAGGCAAACACAGAAGTCTTC. This chain uses TRBV13-1 with TRBJ1-1, with a tentative D call TRBD1 (6 bases). The read ends 1 residue before the CDR3 terminus; that terminus is restored from the germline J gene. CDR3 length equals 13 residues. V lost 4 bases, J lost 0 bases, and 7 bases lay in between. The germline CDR1 and CDR2 sequences are NSHNY and SYGAGN.

This clone was recorded a few times. The genes and germline here are from mouse. The CDR3 end is not reached by the read, which stops 1 residue before it; the germline J gene fills it in. This rearrangement joins TRBV3 to TRBJ2-7; D possibly corresponds to TRBD1 (6 bases). V lost 6 bases and J lost 0, with 9 bases in between. This CDR3 has 13 residues. Per germline, CDR1 SNHLY and CDR2 FYNGKV (reference sequence). CDR3 DNA, as far as it was read: TGTGCCAGCAGAACAGGGAGCTCCTATGAACAGTAC. Amino acids: CASRTGSSYEQY. The CDR3 reads in full as CASRTGSSYEQYF. Drawing the rest from reference TRBV3 and TRBJ2-7, the complete variable domain is GPKVLQIPSHQIIDMGQMVTLNCDPVSNHLYFYWYKQILGQQMEFLVNFYNGKVMEKSKLFKDQFSVERPDGSYFTLKIQPTALEDSAVYFCASRTGSSYEQYFGPGTRLTVL.

This clone occurred a few times. Mouse germline and gene names are used. The CDR3 goes on 1 residue after the read ends, and that part is filled in from the germline J gene. V usage is TRBV5 and J usage is TRBJ2-5; TRBD2 matches at 8 bases. Germline V lookup: CDR1 LGHNA, CDR2 YNLKQL (reference sequence). This CDR3 is 14 amino acids long. J gave up 5 bases and V 3 bases, and 4 bases lay outside the gene matches. CDR3 bases read: TGTGCCAGCAGCCAGGGACTGGATAGAGACACCCAGTAC. Amino acids: CASSQGLDRDTQY. The CDR3 in its entirety is CASSQGLDRDTQYF.

In regard to this clone: Gene names denote mouse genes. The CDR3 end lies 1 residue beyond the end of the read and is filled in from the germline J gene. The sample has other DNA sequences that encode this CDR3 too. The genes are TRBV26 and TRBJ2-4; D gene uncertain. V was pared by 0 bases and J by 3 bases, with 7 bases between. Germline V gene sequence: CDR1 KGHPV, CDR2 FQNQEV (reference sequence). The CDR3 length is 14 residues. CDR3: CASSLSQGQNTLYF. The sequenced part of the CDR3 DNA is TGTGCCAGCAGTCTGTCGCAAGGACAAAACACCTTGTAC.

On this clone itself: Gene names and germline match the mouse. With the read ending 1 residue before the CDR3 end, the germline J gene is used to fill in that end. This chain uses TRBV12-1 with TRBJ2-1, with 7 bases that match TRBD1. The trim removed 4 bases at V and 5 bases at J, leaving 10 bases unmatched. CDR3 length: 15 residues. The germline CDR1 and CDR2 sequences are SGHSN and HYEKVE. CDR3: CASSYTGAGDAEQFF. CDR3 DNA, as far as it was read: TGTGCCAGCTCATACACAGGGGCCGGGGATGCTGAGCAGTTC.